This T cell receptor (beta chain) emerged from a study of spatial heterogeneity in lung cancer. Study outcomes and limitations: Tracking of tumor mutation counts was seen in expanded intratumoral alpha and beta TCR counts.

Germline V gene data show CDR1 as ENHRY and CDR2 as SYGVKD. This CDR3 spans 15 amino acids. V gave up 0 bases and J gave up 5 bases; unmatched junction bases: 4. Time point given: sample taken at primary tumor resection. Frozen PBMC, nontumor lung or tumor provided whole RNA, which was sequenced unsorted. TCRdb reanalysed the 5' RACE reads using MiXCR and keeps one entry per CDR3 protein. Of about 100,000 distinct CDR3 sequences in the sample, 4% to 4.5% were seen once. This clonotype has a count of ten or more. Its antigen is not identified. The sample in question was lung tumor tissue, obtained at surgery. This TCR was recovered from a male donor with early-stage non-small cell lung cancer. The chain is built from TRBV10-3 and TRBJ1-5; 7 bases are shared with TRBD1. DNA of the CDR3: TGTGCCATCAGTGAGTCCAGGGGGACCCATCAGCCCCAGCATTTT. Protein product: CAISESRGTHQPQHF.